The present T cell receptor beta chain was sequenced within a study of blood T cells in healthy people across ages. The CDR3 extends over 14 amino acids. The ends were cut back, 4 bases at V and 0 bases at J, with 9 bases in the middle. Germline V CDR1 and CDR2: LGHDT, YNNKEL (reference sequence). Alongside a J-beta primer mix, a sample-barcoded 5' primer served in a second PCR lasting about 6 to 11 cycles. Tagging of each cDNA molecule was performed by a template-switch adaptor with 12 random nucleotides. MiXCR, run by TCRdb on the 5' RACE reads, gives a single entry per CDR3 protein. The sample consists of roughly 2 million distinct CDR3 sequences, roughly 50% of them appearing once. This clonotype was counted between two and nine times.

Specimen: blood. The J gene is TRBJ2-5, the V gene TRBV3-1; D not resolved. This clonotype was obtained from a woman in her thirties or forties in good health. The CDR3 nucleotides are TGTGCCAGCAGCCCTTTCCCATACCAAGAGACCCAGTACTTC. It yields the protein CASSPFPYQETQYF.